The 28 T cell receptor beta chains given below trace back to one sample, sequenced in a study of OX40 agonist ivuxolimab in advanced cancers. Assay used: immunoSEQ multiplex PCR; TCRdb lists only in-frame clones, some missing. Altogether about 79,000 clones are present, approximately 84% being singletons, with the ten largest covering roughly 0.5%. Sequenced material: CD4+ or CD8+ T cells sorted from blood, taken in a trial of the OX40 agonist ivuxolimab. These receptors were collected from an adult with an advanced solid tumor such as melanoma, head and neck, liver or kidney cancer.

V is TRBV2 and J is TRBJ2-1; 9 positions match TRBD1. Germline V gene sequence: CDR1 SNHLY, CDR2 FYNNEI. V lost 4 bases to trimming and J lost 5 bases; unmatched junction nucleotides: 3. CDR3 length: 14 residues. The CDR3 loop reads CASSGQGVNNEQFF. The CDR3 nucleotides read TGTGCCAGCAGTGGACAGGGGGTTAACAATGAGCAGTTCTTC.

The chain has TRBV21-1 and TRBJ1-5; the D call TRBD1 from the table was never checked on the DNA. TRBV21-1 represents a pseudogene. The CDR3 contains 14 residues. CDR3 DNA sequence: TGTGCCAGCAGCACCCCGGGACAGGGTCAGCCCCAGCATTTT. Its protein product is CASSTPGQGQPQHF.

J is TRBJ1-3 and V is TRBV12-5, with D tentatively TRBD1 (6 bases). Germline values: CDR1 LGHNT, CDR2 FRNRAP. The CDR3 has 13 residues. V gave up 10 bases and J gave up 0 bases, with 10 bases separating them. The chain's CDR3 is CATGQSSGNTIYF. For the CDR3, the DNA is TGTGCTACTGGACAGAGCTCTGGAAACACCATATATTTT.

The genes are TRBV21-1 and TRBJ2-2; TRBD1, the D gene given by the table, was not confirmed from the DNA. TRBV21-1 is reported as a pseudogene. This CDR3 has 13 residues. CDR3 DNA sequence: TGTGCCAGCAGGGCTGCGAACACCGGGGAGCTGTTTTTT. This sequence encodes CASRAANTGELFF.

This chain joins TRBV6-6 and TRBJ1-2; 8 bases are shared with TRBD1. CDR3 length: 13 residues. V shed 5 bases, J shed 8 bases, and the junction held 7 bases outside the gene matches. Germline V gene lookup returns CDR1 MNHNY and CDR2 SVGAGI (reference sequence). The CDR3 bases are TGTGCCAGCAGTACAGGGGGTACGGAGGGCTACACCTTC. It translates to CASSTGGTEGYTF.

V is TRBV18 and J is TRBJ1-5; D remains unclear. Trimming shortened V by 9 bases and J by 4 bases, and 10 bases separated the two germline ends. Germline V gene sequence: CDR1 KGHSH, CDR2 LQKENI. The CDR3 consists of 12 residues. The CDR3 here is CASKRENQPQHF. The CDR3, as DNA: TGTGCCAGTAAGAGAGAAAATCAGCCCCAGCATTTT.

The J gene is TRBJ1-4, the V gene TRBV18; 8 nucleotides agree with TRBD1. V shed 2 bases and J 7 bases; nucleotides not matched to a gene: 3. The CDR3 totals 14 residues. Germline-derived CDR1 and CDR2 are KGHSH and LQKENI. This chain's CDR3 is CASSPIQGVEKLFF. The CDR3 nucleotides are TGTGCCAGCTCACCAATACAGGGGGTTGAAAAACTGTTTTTT. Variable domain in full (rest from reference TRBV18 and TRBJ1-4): NAGVMQNPRHLVRRRGQEARLRCSPMKGHSHVYWYRQLPEEGLKFMVYLQKENIIDESGMPKERFSAEFPKEGPSILRIQQVVRGDSAAYFCASSPIQGVEKLFFGSGTQLSVL.

CDR3 region: CASSSPGPRNTGELFF. The CDR3 DNA reads as TGTGCCAGCAGTTCCCCCGGGCCCCGGAACACCGGGGAGCTGTTTTTT. The rearrangement joins TRBV28 to TRBJ2-2; no clear D. Germline CDR1 is MDHEN and CDR2 is SYDVKM. The V end lost 4 bases, the J end lost 1 base, and 13 bases lay between the germline ends. The CDR3 has 16 residues.

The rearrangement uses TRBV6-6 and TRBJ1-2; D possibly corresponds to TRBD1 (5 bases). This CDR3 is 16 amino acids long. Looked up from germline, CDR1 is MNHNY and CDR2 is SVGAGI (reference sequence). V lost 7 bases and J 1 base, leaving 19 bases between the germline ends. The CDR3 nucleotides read TGTGCCAGCACCCAAAACCCCCGGGACTTTAACTATGGCTACACCTTC. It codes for CASTQNPRDFNYGYTF.

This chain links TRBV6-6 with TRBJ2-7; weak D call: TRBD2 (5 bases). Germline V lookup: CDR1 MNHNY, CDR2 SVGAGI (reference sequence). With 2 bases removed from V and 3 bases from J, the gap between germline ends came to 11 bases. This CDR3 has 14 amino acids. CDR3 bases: TGTGCCAGCAGTTACGCGGGTGGCCTCTACGAGCAGTACTTC. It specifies CASSYAGGLYEQYF.

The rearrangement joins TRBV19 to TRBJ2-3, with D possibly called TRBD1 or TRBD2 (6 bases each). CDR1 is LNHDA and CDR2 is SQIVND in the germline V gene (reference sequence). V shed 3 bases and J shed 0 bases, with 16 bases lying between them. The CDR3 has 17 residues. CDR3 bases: TGTGCCAGTAGTATGGGAAGGAGGGGGACTAGCACAGATACGCAGTATTTT. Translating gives CASSMGRRGTSTDTQYF.

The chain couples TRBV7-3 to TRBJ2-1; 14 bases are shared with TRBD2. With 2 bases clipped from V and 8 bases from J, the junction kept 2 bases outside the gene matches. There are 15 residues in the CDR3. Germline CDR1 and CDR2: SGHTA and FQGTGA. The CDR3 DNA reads TGTGCCAGCAGCTTATCGGGACTAGCGGGAGATGAGCAGTTCTTC. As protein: CASSLSGLAGDEQFF.

This chain's CDR3 is CASSQGNYGYTF. The CDR3 DNA reads as TGTGCCAGCAGTCAGGGGAACTATGGCTACACCTTC. The chain has TRBV28 and TRBJ1-2, with D perhaps TRBD1 (6 bases). This CDR3 spans 12 amino acids. The V end lost 5 bases, the J end lost 2 bases, and 6 bases lay between the germline ends. CDR1 and CDR2 from the germline V gene are MDHEN and SYDVKM.

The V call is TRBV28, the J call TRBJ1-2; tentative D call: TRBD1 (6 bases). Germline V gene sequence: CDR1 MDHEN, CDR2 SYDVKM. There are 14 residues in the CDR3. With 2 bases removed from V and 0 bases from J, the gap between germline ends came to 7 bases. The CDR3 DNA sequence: TGTGCCAGCAGTTTAGGGGGGCCTAACTATGGCTACACCTTC. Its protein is CASSLGGPNYGYTF.

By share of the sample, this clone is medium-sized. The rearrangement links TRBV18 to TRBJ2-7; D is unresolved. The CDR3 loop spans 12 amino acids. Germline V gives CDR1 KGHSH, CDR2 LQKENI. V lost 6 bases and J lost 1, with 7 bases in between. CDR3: CASSVGSYEQYF. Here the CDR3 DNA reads TGTGCCAGCTCCGTGGGATCCTACGAGCAGTACTTC.

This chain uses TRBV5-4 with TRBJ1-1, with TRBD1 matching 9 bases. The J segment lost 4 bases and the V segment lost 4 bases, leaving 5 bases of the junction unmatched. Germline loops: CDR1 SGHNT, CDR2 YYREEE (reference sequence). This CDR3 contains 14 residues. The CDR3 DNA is TGTGCCAGCAGCCCGGGACAGGGATTCACTGAAGCTTTCTTT. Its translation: CASSPGQGFTEAFF. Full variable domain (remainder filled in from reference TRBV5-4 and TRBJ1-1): ETGVTQSPTHLIKTRGQQVTLRCSSQSGHNTVSWYQQALGQGPQFIFQYYREEENGRGNFPPRFSGLQFPNYSSELNVNALELDDSALYLCASSPGQGFTEAFFGQGTRLTVV.

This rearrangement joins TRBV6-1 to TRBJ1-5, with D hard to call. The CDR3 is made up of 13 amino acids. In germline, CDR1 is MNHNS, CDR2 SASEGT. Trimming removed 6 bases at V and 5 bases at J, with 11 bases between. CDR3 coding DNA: TGTGCCAGCAGAATGACGGCGGATCAGCCCCAGCATTTT. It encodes CASRMTADQPQHF.

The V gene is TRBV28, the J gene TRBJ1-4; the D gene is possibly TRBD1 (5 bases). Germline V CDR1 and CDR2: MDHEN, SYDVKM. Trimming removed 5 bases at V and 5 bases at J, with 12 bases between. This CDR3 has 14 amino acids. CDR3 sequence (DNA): TGTGCCAGCAGTGCCGGGGCCGGGAATGAAAAACTGTTTTTT. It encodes CASSAGAGNEKLFF. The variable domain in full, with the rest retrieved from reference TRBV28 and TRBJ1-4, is DVKVTQSSRYLVKRTGEKVFLECVQDMDHENMFWYRQDPGLGLRLIYFSYDVKMKEKGDIPEGYSVSREKKERFSLILESASTNQTSMYLCASSAGAGNEKLFFGSGTQLSVL.

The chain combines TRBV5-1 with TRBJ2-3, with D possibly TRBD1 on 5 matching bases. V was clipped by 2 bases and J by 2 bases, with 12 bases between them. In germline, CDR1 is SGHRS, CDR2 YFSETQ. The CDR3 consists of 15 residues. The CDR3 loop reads CASSFNGQPTDTQYF. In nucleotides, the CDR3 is TGCGCCAGCAGCTTTAATGGACAACCCACAGATACGCAGTATTTT.

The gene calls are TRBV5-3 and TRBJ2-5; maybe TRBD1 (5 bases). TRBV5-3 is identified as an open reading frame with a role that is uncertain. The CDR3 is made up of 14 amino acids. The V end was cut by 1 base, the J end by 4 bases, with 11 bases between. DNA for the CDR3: TGTGCCAGAAGCTTGACATTGGGGCCAGAGACCCAGTACTTC. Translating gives CARSLTLGPETQYF.

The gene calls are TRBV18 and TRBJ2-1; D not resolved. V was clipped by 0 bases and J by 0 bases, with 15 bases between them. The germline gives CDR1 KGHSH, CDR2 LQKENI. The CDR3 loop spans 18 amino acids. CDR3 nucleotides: TGTGCCAGCTCACCACCATTGATCAGGCGGTCCTCCTACAATGAGCAGTTCTTC. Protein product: CASSPPLIRRSSYNEQFF. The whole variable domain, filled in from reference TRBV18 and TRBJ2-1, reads NAGVMQNPRHLVRRRGQEARLRCSPMKGHSHVYWYRQLPEEGLKFMVYLQKENIIDESGMPKERFSAEFPKEGPSILRIQQVVRGDSAAYFCASSPPLIRRSSYNEQFFGPGTRLTVL.

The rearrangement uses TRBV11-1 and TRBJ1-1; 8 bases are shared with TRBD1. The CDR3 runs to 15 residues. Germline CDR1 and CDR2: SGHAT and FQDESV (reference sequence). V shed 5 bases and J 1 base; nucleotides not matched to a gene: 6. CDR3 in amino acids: CASSEGQASNTEAFF. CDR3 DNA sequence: TGTGCCAGCAGCGAGGGACAGGCGTCGAACACTGAAGCTTTCTTT.

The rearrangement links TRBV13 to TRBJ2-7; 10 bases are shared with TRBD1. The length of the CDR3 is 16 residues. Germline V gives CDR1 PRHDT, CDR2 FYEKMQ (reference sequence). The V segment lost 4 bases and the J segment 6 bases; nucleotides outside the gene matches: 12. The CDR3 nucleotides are TGTGCCAGCAGCTACTCACCCACGACAGGGGGCAGCGAGCAGTACTTC. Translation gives CASSYSPTTGGSEQYF.

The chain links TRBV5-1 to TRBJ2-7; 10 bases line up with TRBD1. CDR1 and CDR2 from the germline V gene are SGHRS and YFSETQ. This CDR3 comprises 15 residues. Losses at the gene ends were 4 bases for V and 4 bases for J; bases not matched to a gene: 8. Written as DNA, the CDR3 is TGCGCCAGCAGCGTACGAGGGACAGGGGAGTACGAGCAGTACTTC. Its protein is CASSVRGTGEYEQYF.

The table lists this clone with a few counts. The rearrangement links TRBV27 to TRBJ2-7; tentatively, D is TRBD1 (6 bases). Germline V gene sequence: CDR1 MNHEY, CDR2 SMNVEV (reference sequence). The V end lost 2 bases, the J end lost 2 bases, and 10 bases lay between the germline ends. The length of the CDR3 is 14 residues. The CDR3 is CASSLRDKAYEQYF. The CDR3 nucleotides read TGTGCCAGCAGTTTAAGGGACAAAGCCTACGAGCAGTACTTC.

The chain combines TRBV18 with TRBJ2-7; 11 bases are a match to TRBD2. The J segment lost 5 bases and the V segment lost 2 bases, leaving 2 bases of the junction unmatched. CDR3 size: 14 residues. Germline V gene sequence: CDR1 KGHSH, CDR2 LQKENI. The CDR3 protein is CASSPSLAGDEQYF. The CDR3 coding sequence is TGTGCCAGCTCACCATCACTAGCGGGAGACGAGCAGTACTTC. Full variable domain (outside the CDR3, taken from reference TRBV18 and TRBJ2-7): NAGVMQNPRHLVRRRGQEARLRCSPMKGHSHVYWYRQLPEEGLKFMVYLQKENIIDESGMPKERFSAEFPKEGPSILRIQQVVRGDSAAYFCASSPSLAGDEQYFGPGTRLTVT.

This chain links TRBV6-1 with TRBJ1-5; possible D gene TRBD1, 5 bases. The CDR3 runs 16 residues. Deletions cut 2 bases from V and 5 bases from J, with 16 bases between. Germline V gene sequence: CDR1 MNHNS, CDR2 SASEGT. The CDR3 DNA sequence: TGTGCCAGCAGTGAATGGAGTTCTGGGGGGTATCAGCCCCAGCATTTT. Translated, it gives CASSEWSSGGYQPQHF.

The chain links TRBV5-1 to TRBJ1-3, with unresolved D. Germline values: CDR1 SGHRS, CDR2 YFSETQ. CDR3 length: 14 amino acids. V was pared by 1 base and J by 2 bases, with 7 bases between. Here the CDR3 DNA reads TGCGCCAGCAGCTTGCCCGGGGCTGGAAACACCATATATTTT. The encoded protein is CASSLPGAGNTIYF.